One and the same sample provided the 28 T cell receptor beta chains below, sequenced in a study of T-cell memory formation after mild COVID-19. MiXCR, run by TCRdb on the 5' RACE reads, gives a single entry per CDR3 protein. The sample carries about 140,000 distinct CDR3 sequences, over 6% recorded once. The sequencing input was PBMCs or a T cell subset sorted from them (not recorded which). The receptors stem from an adult woman who had mild COVID-19 (a few samples of this study predate the infection). Cell type and time point are not known.

This clonotype was found many times. The chain recombines TRBV24-1 with TRBJ1-4; D perhaps matches TRBD1 (6 bases). The CDR3 sequence is 14 residues long. Trimming removed 4 bases at V and 7 bases at J, with 12 bases between. Germline V gives CDR1 KGHDR, CDR2 SFDVKD. The CDR3 DNA reads as TGTGCCACCAGTGACCGCAAGGGGGGTGAAAAACTGTTTTTT. Its translation: CATSDRKGGEKLFF.

The gene calls are TRBV5-6 and TRBJ1-1, with D perhaps TRBD1 (5 bases). From germline, CDR1 is SGHDT and CDR2 YYEEEE. V shed 0 bases and J shed 7 bases, with 13 bases lying between them. The CDR3 is 14 residues long. The DNA for the CDR3 is TGTGCCAGCAGCTTGGCCCCCTCGGGGGGTGAAGCTTTCTTT. Its protein product is CASSLAPSGGEAFF.

This clonotype was seen a few times. V is TRBV7-9 and J is TRBJ1-2, with 10 bases fitting TRBD1. CDR3 length equals 14 residues. V was pared by 3 bases and J by 8 bases, with 6 bases of the junction left unmatched. Germline V lookup: CDR1 SEHNR, CDR2 FQNEAQ (reference sequence). DNA for the CDR3: TGTGCCAGCAGCTTGTACGGGACAGGGGACGGCTACACCTTC. Translated, it gives CASSLYGTGDGYTF.

In this sample, this clonotype turned up a few times. The chain has TRBV5-4 and TRBJ2-7; 11 bases map to TRBD2. After removal of 4 bases from V and 3 bases from J, the junction contained 6 bases not matched to a gene. The CDR3 loop spans 15 amino acids. Germline CDR1 is SGHNT and CDR2 is YYREEE (reference sequence). The CDR3 sequence is CASSRATSGSYEQYF. The CDR3 DNA sequence: TGTGCCAGCAGCCGGGCCACTAGCGGGAGCTACGAGCAGTACTTC.

This chain links TRBV24-1 with TRBJ2-2, with D maybe TRBD2 (6 bases). The CDR3 has 16 amino acids. Germline V CDR1 and CDR2: KGHDR, SFDVKD. Trimming took 4 bases from V and 7 from J, leaving 18 bases between them. The CDR3 is CATSDPRRGRSGELFF. CDR3 bases: TGTGCCACCAGTGACCCTCGGCGGGGTCGTAGCGGGGAGCTGTTTTTT.

This sequence joins TRBV12-3 or TRBV12-4 and TRBJ1-5; D may be TRBD1 (6 bases). The CDR3 runs to 14 residues. Trimming cost V 3 bases and J 7 bases, with 13 bases left between them. In DNA form, the CDR3 reads TGTGCCAGCAGTTTGACAGGATCAGGGCAGCCCCAGCATTTT. Translated, it gives CASSLTGSGQPQHF.

The chain uses TRBV27 and TRBJ2-7, with TRBD2 as a possible D gene (6 bases). Germline loops: CDR1 MNHEY, CDR2 SMNVEV (reference sequence). Trimming took 7 bases from V and 0 from J, leaving 13 bases between them. The CDR3 has 14 amino acids. CDR3 DNA: TGTGCCAGCAAGGCGGCTAGCGCCTCCTACGAGCAGTACTTC. Translated: CASKAASASYEQYF.

The sample holds many counts of this clonotype. J is TRBJ2-6 and V is TRBV12-3 or TRBV12-4, with 8 bases identical to TRBD1. CDR3 length: 16 residues. After removal of 6 bases from V and 2 bases from J, the junction contained 6 bases not matched to a gene. In DNA, the CDR3 is TGTGCCAGCAGACTCAGGGGGCTGGCTGGGGCCAACGTCCTGACTTTC. Translated, it gives CASRLRGLAGANVLTF.

The J gene is TRBJ2-1, the V gene TRBV12-3 or TRBV12-4; possibly TRBD2 for D (6 bases). Trimming pared 0 bases from V and 5 bases from J, leaving 14 bases between. The CDR3 contains 16 residues. CDR3 in amino acids: CASSLAVSGLHNEQFF. As DNA, the CDR3 is TGTGCCAGCAGTTTAGCGGTTTCAGGACTACACAATGAGCAGTTCTTC.

This clonotype was found many times. V usage is TRBV5-1 and J usage is TRBJ2-7; 7 positions agree with TRBD1. The CDR3 totals 13 residues. Per the germline V gene, CDR1 is SGHRS and CDR2 is YFSETQ. V trimming: 4 bases; J trimming: 4 bases; junction bases outside the gene matches: 5. CDR3 amino acids: CASSQPGQYEQYF. DNA of the CDR3: TGCGCCAGCAGCCAACCGGGACAGTACGAGCAGTACTTC.

This clonotype has at least ten counts. The chain recombines TRBV18 with TRBJ2-7; D may be TRBD1 or TRBD2 (5 bases each). There are 16 residues in the CDR3. The germline CDR1 and CDR2 sequences are KGHSH and LQKENI. With 0 bases removed from V and 5 bases from J, the gap between germline ends came to 17 bases. CDR3: CASSPPGPTRRNEQYF. CDR3 sequence (DNA): TGTGCCAGCTCACCACCGGGACCCACCCGCCGAAACGAGCAGTACTTC.

The table lists this clonotype with many counts. J is TRBJ2-7 and V is TRBV6-2 or TRBV6-3; D not certain. V lost 0 bases and J lost 4, with 10 bases in between. The CDR3 has 14 residues. Germline V gene sequence: CDR1 MNHEY, CDR2 SVGEGT. CDR3 sequence reads: CASSYSRYGYEQYF. As DNA, the CDR3 is TGTGCCAGCAGTTACTCCCGATACGGTTACGAGCAGTACTTC.

This clonotype was seen a few times. The rearrangement links TRBV7-9 to TRBJ1-2, with D hard to call. CDR1 is SEHNR and CDR2 is FQNEAQ in the germline V gene (reference sequence). V was trimmed by 10 bases and J by 4 bases, leaving 13 bases between them. The length of the CDR3 is 12 residues. The CDR3 nucleotides are TGTGCCATGTCGGCGGGGAGCTATGGCTACACCTTC. This sequence encodes CAMSAGSYGYTF.

The sample holds many counts of this clonotype. The V and J genes are TRBV5-6 and TRBJ2-3; 12 bases are shared with TRBD2. Per germline, CDR1 SGHDT and CDR2 YYEEEE. V trimming: 4 bases; J trimming: 10 bases; junction bases outside the gene matches: 7. The length of the CDR3 is 14 residues. The DNA for the CDR3 is TGTGCCAGCAGCCCAGCTAGCGGGAGGGCCTCGCAGTATTTT. Translated, it gives CASSPASGRASQYF.

The table lists this clonotype with many counts. The chain is built from TRBV18 and TRBJ1-2, with D tentatively TRBD1 (6 bases). CDR1 and CDR2 (germline): KGHSH, LQKENI. V dropped 8 bases and J dropped 6 bases, with 25 bases sitting between them. The CDR3 sequence is 16 residues long. The CDR3 DNA is TGTGCCAGCCACTCCGCGTCAGGGGCTTCAGGCCATGGCTACACCTTC. It encodes CASHSASGASGHGYTF.

This clonotype was observed a handful of times. The V call is TRBV19, the J call TRBJ1-5, with 9 positions matching TRBD1. Germline trimming cut 6 bases from V and 5 bases from J; bases unmatched to any gene: 5. The V gene's germline CDR1 is LNHDA and CDR2 SQIVND (reference sequence). This CDR3 contains 14 residues. The CDR3, as DNA: TGTGCCAGTAGAAAAACAGGGGGCCATCAGCCCCAGCATTTT. Protein: CASRKTGGHQPQHF.

V usage is TRBV11-1 and J usage is TRBJ1-6; D gene ambiguous. This CDR3 has 13 amino acids. Trimming took off 2 bases at V and 8 bases at J, with 7 bases between the two ends. In germline, CDR1 is SGHAT, CDR2 FQDESV (reference sequence). The chain's CDR3 is CASSLKIDSPLHF. CDR3 in DNA: TGTGCCAGCAGCTTAAAGATCGATTCACCCCTCCACTTT.

The chain carries TRBV10-3 and TRBJ2-6; unclear D gene. The germline gives CDR1 ENHRY, CDR2 SYGVKD. There are 16 residues in the CDR3. Trimming cost V 0 bases and J 1 base, with 7 bases left between them. CDR3 residues: CAISESMGSGANVLTF. CDR3 coding DNA: TGTGCCATCAGTGAGTCGATGGGTTCTGGGGCCAACGTCCTGACTTTC.

This clonotype was seen a few times. The rearrangement links TRBV12-5 to TRBJ2-2; possible D gene TRBD1, 8 bases. The V gene lost 4 bases and the J gene lost 3 bases, with 15 bases spanning the gap. CDR1 and CDR2 from the germline V gene are LGHNT and FRNRAP. This CDR3 is 16 amino acids long. This CDR3 reads CASGSTGGAHTGELFF. Written as DNA, the CDR3 is TGTGCTAGTGGTTCCACAGGGGGGGCGCACACCGGGGAGCTGTTTTTT. The full variable domain, in which reference TRBV12-5 and TRBJ2-2 provide the parts outside the CDR3, is DARVTQTPRHKVTEMGQEVTMRCQPILGHNTVFWYRQTMMQGLELLAYFRNRAPLDDSGMPKDRFSAEMPDATLATLKIQPSEPRDSAVYFCASGSTGGAHTGELFFGEGSRLTVL.

The sample holds a few counts of this clonotype. The CDR3 bases are TGTGCCAGCAGCCGCGACAGGGGGGCCACTCAAGAGACCCAGTACTTC. This gives the protein CASSRDRGATQETQYF. The V gene is TRBV4-2, the J gene TRBJ2-5, with TRBD1 matching over 9 bases. Trimming removed 4 bases from V and 2 bases from J; junction bases left unmatched: 8. From germline, CDR1 is LGHNA and CDR2 YNFKEQ. The CDR3 sequence is 16 residues long.

The J gene is TRBJ1-1, the V gene TRBV25-1; possible D gene TRBD1, 5 bases. Germline V gives CDR1 MGHDK, CDR2 SYGVNS. The CDR3 has 14 amino acids. The V and J ends lost 3 bases and 4 bases respectively, with 12 bases between them. The CDR3, as DNA: TGTGCCAGCAGTGATCCCCAGGGTGGCACTGAAGCTTTCTTT. Protein: CASSDPQGGTEAFF. Combining the CDR3 with reference TRBV25-1 and TRBJ1-1 gives the whole variable domain EADIYQTPRYLVIGTGKKITLECSQTMGHDKMYWYQQDPGMELHLIHYSYGVNSTEKGDLSSESTVSRIRTEHFPLTLESARPSHTSQYLCASSDPQGGTEAFFGQGTRLTVV.

This clonotype was seen at least ten times. The gene calls are TRBV29-1 and TRBJ1-2, with TRBD1 matching 8 bases. Germline-derived CDR1 and CDR2 are SQVTM and ANQGSEA. The CDR3 consists of 14 residues. V dropped 3 bases and J dropped 8; count of bases not matched to a gene: 11. CDR3 in amino acids: CSVDPQGAWGGYTF. The CDR3 region has the DNA TGCAGCGTTGATCCGCAGGGGGCCTGGGGGGGCTACACCTTC. Looking up the rest from reference TRBV29-1 and TRBJ1-2 gives the full variable domain: SAVISQKPSRDICQRGTSLTIQCQVDSQVTMMFWYRQQPGQSLTLIATANQGSEATYESGFVIDKFPISRPNLTFSTLTVSNMSPEDSSIYLCSVDPQGAWGGYTFGSGTRLTVV.

This clonotype was seen ten or more times. V usage is TRBV20-1 and J usage is TRBJ2-1; no clear D. V lost 0 bases to trimming and J lost 10 bases, with 16 bases between them. The CDR3 runs to 14 residues. Germline loops: CDR1 DFQATT, CDR2 SNEGSKA (reference sequence). In nucleotides, the CDR3 is TGCAGTGCTAGAGAGCCTCACCGTAGATTGGAGCAGTTCTTC. It codes for CSAREPHRRLEQFF.

This clonotype was observed at least ten times. V usage is TRBV6-2 or TRBV6-3 and J usage is TRBJ2-1; 8 positions agree with TRBD2. V was pared by 5 bases and J by 10 bases, with 7 bases of the junction left unmatched. Germline-derived CDR1 and CDR2 are MNHEY and SVGEGT. The CDR3 has 13 residues. The chain's CDR3 is CASSRTSIGEQFF. CDR3 sequence (DNA): TGTGCCAGCAGTCGGACTAGCATTGGGGAGCAGTTCTTC.

Details on this clonotype: This CDR3 fails to terminate in the conserved phenylalanine or tryptophan, so it likely reflects a read error. V is TRBV2 and J is TRBJ1-6; perhaps TRBD1 as D (6 bases). V was pared by 8 bases and J by 6 bases, with 14 bases between. This CDR3 spans 14 amino acids. Germline lookup yields CDR1 SNHLY and CDR2 FYNNEI. The CDR3 nucleotides are TGTGCCAGCCGGGACACCAGTTCTAATTCACCCCTCCACTGT. Protein product: CASRDTSSNSPLHC.

The rearrangement uses TRBV12-3 or TRBV12-4 and TRBJ1-1; 8 positions agree with TRBD1. With V trimmed by 4 bases and J by 1 base, 5 bases remained unmatched. The CDR3 is made up of 15 amino acids. CDR3 nucleotides: TGTGCCAGCAGTTGGACAGGGATTTCGAACACTGAAGCTTTCTTT. It codes for CASSWTGISNTEAFF.

This clonotype was observed at least ten times. The chain recombines TRBV7-3 with TRBJ2-1, with 11 bases fitting TRBD1. Germline V gene data show CDR1 as SGHTA and CDR2 as FQGTGA. The CDR3 loop spans 17 amino acids. V lost 5 bases, J lost 7 bases, and 13 bases stayed unmatched. The CDR3 loop reads CASSPPLGQGGGNEQFF. The CDR3, as DNA: TGTGCCAGCAGCCCCCCCCTGGGACAGGGGGGTGGGAATGAGCAGTTCTTC.

The table lists this clonotype with many counts. The chain is built from TRBV11-2 and TRBJ2-5; D remains ambiguous. Germline V gene data show CDR1 as SGHAT and CDR2 as FQNNGV. V dropped 3 bases and J dropped 1 base, with 18 bases sitting between them. The CDR3 is 17 residues long. The CDR3 reads CASSFFRTSNLQETQYF. The CDR3 coding sequence is TGTGCCAGCAGCTTCTTTCGAACCAGTAACCTCCAAGAGACCCAGTACTTC.